These 31 T cell receptor beta chains came from one sample sequenced in a study of blood T cell repertoires in COVID-19. The data were produced by immunoSEQ multiplex PCR, yet TCRdb's version contains in-frame clones alone and is incomplete. The sample contains approximately 150,000 clones, about 87% of which appear only once. Sequencing was done on a sample of peripheral blood. These receptors were collected from a man aged 45-60 years who had recovered from COVID-19.

This chain connects TRBV10-3 to TRBJ1-3; 11 nucleotides line up with TRBD1. Germline lookup yields CDR1 ENHRY and CDR2 SYGVKD. The CDR3 has 18 amino acids. Trimming took 10 bases from V and 1 from J; bases not matched to a gene: 15. The CDR3 here is CATQGDRGSLPSGNTIYF. CDR3 nucleotide sequence: TGTGCCACCCAAGGGGACAGGGGGAGTCTTCCATCTGGAAACACCATATATTTT.

The count of this clone is one. The gene calls are TRBV12-5 and TRBJ1-6, with D unresolved. Germline CDR1 reads LGHNT; CDR2 reads FRNRAP. CDR3 length: 17 residues. Trimming shortened V by 2 bases and J by 4 bases, and 15 bases separated the two germline ends. The DNA of the CDR3 is TGTGCTAGTGGTTTGATAGAGGGTTCGTCTTATAATTCACCCCTCCACTTT. This sequence encodes CASGLIEGSSYNSPLHF.

The chain joins TRBV3-1 (or the pseudogene TRBV3-2) to TRBJ2-5; D gene uncertain. Germline lookup yields CDR1 LGHDT and CDR2 YNNKEL (reference sequence). The germline V and J ends were trimmed by 0 bases and 2 bases, with 13 bases remaining between them. The CDR3 loop spans 16 amino acids. The CDR3 region is CASSQDLARQQETQYF. The CDR3 DNA follows: TGTGCCAGCAGCCAAGATCTGGCCAGACAACAAGAGACCCAGTACTTC.

This clone has just one count. CDR3 coding DNA: TGTGCCAGCAGTTACTCGAGCGGAGACATTGATACGCAGTATTTT. Residues: CASSYSSGDIDTQYF. The gene calls are TRBV6-2 or TRBV6-3 and TRBJ2-3; D might be TRBD2 (5 bases). V gave up 0 bases and J gave up 6 bases, with 13 bases separating them. The CDR3 spans 15 residues. CDR1 and CDR2 from the germline V gene are MNHEY and SVGEGT.

A single count supports this clone. V gene TRBV13 combines with J gene TRBJ2-3; weak D call: TRBD1 (6 bases). The length of the CDR3 is 16 residues. Per the germline V gene, CDR1 is PRHDT and CDR2 is FYEKMQ (reference sequence). V lost 2 bases and J lost 1, with 13 bases in between. The CDR3 sequence: CASSLPTGRGTDTQYF. CDR3 bases: TGTGCCAGCAGCTTACCGACAGGCAGAGGCACAGATACGCAGTATTTT.

This chain links TRBV18 with TRBJ2-2; D is possibly TRBD2 (6 bases). V was trimmed by 4 bases and J by 6 bases, leaving 15 bases between them. CDR3 length: 15 amino acids. Germline V gene data show CDR1 as KGHSH and CDR2 as LQKENI. The DNA of the CDR3 is TGTGCCAGCTCACGAGGAGGGAATGGTGCCGGGGAGCTGTTTTTT. Its protein product is CASSRGGNGAGELFF. Together with reference TRBV18 and TRBJ2-2, the CDR3 gives the full variable domain: NAGVMQNPRHLVRRRGQEARLRCSPMKGHSHVYWYRQLPEEGLKFMVYLQKENIIDESGMPKERFSAEFPKEGPSILRIQQVVRGDSAAYFCASSRGGNGAGELFFGEGSRLTVL.

This sequence joins TRBV11-3 and TRBJ2-3; 13 bases fit TRBD2. This CDR3 spans 15 amino acids. V shed 5 bases, J shed 3 bases, and the junction held 2 bases outside the gene matches. Germline V gene lookup returns CDR1 SGHNT and CDR2 YENEEA. CDR3 residues: CASSRGLAGTDTQYF. The CDR3 nucleotides are TGTGCCAGCAGCCGGGGACTAGCGGGAACAGATACGCAGTATTTT.

Only one count was recorded for this clone. The V call is TRBV5-5, the J call TRBJ1-3; D remains unclear. V was clipped by 4 bases and J by 1 base, with 15 bases between them. Germline-derived CDR1 and CDR2 are SGHKS and YYEKEE (reference sequence). This CDR3 contains 16 residues. The CDR3 nucleotides are TGTGCCAGCAGCGCCCGGCTCCGGGTATCTGGAAACACCATATATTTT. Its protein product is CASSARLRVSGNTIYF.

The chain carries TRBV28 and TRBJ2-3; TRBD1 aligns across 10 bases. Germline trimming cut 5 bases from V and 2 bases from J; bases unmatched to any gene: 7. The CDR3 sequence is 16 residues long. Germline V lookup: CDR1 MDHEN, CDR2 SYDVKM. The CDR3 here is CASSLRDRGHTDTQYF. DNA for the CDR3: TGTGCCAGCAGTCTTCGGGACAGGGGTCACACAGATACGCAGTATTTT.

The rearrangement links TRBV10-3 to TRBJ1-5, with TRBD1 as a possible D gene (5 bases). Trimming removed 2 bases at V and 0 bases at J, with 11 bases between. Per germline, CDR1 ENHRY and CDR2 SYGVKD. This CDR3 comprises 16 residues. CDR3 amino acids: CAISENTGFSNQPQHF. CDR3 nucleotides: TGTGCCATCAGTGAGAACACAGGATTTAGCAATCAGCCCCAGCATTTT.

This chain connects TRBV19 to TRBJ1-2; D is unclear. V lost 7 bases, J lost 0 bases, and 9 bases lay in between. Germline-derived CDR1 and CDR2 are LNHDA and SQIVND (reference sequence). CDR3 length: 13 residues. CDR3 bases: TGTGCCAGTACCCTCCTACCTAACTATGGCTACACCTTC. Translation: CASTLLPNYGYTF.

This clone was observed once. The CDR3 here is CASSFGRGRSTEAFF. The CDR3 DNA is TGTGCCAGCAGCTTCGGACGGGGGAGAAGCACTGAAGCTTTCTTT. The gene calls are TRBV5-6 and TRBJ1-1; possibly TRBD1 for D (5 bases). The V and J ends lost 2 bases and 4 bases respectively, with 15 bases between them. This CDR3 comprises 15 residues. Germline assignment: CDR1 SGHDT and CDR2 YYEEEE.

The genes are TRBV20-1 and TRBJ2-3; D is unclear. Deletions cut 5 bases from V and 2 bases from J, with 14 bases between. This CDR3 has 14 amino acids. Per germline, CDR1 DFQATT and CDR2 SNEGSKA (reference sequence). The chain's CDR3 is CSAGALENTDTQYF. The CDR3, as DNA: TGCAGTGCTGGTGCCTTAGAAAACACAGATACGCAGTATTTT.

The rearrangement uses TRBV19 and TRBJ2-4; TRBD2 matches 11 bases. V was pared by 7 bases and J by 5 bases, with 10 bases of the junction left unmatched. The CDR3 contains 16 residues. Germline V lookup: CDR1 LNHDA, CDR2 SQIVND (reference sequence). This CDR3 reads CASIEVAGGPENIQYF. The DNA for the CDR3 is TGTGCCAGTATTGAAGTAGCGGGGGGGCCCGAAAACATTCAGTACTTC.

V is TRBV24-1 and J is TRBJ1-5; 9 bases are a match to TRBD1. The germline CDR1 and CDR2 sequences are KGHDR and SFDVKD. The CDR3 length is 18 residues. The V segment lost 3 bases and the J segment 5 bases; nucleotides outside the gene matches: 13. CDR3 sequence reads: CATSDLEPGTGRDQPQHF. The DNA of the CDR3 is TGTGCCACCAGTGATCTAGAACCCGGGACAGGGCGCGATCAGCCCCAGCATTTT.

V is TRBV7-2 and J is TRBJ2-5; maybe TRBD2 (6 bases). This CDR3 has 14 amino acids. Germline CDR1 is SGHTA and CDR2 is FQGNSA. Trimming stripped 5 bases from V and 2 bases from J, with 12 bases between. The CDR3 DNA is TGTGCCAGCAGCCAAGCGGGTTTACAAGAGACCCAGTACTTC. Its protein product is CASSQAGLQETQYF.

The chain links TRBV11-2 to TRBJ1-2; TRBD1 aligns across 7 bases. Germline loops: CDR1 SGHAT, CDR2 FQNNGV. The CDR3 runs 12 residues. After removal of 2 bases from V and 6 bases from J, the junction contained 0 bases not matched to a gene. The CDR3: CASSLTGDGYTF. The CDR3 nucleotides are TGTGCCAGCAGCTTAACAGGGGATGGCTACACCTTC.

This clone appeared a few times. This chain connects TRBV5-6 to TRBJ1-1, with unresolved D. CDR1 is SGHDT, CDR2 YYEEEE, per germline. V lost 4 bases and J lost 4, with 14 bases in between. This CDR3 has 14 residues. DNA for the CDR3: TGTGCCAGCAGCCGAAGTCGCTATGGCACTGAAGCTTTCTTT. It encodes CASSRSRYGTEAFF.

The J gene is TRBJ1-1, the V gene TRBV9; 10 positions match TRBD1. With V trimmed by 3 bases and J by 11 bases, 13 bases remained unmatched. The germline V gene has CDR1 SGDLS and CDR2 YYNGEE. The CDR3 spans 15 residues. Here the CDR3 DNA reads TGTGCCAGCAGCGCTGAGGGACAGGGGAGTTTGTCGGCTTTCTTT. Protein: CASSAEGQGSLSAFF.

The chain carries TRBV12-3 or TRBV12-4 and TRBJ1-2, with 9 positions matching TRBD1. The CDR3 is 12 residues long. Trimming cost V 7 bases and J 11 bases; bases outside gene matches: 8. The CDR3 DNA is TGTGCCAGCACCACCAGACAGGGGGGTTACACCTTC. This gives the protein CASTTRQGGYTF.

The J gene is TRBJ2-3, the V gene TRBV19; TRBD2 matches 11 bases. Trimming removed 3 bases from V and 5 bases from J; junction bases left unmatched: 7. The CDR3 runs 16 residues. Germline V CDR1 and CDR2: LNHDA, SQIVND (reference sequence). CDR3 sequence: CASSMTSGAGIDTQYF. The CDR3 DNA follows: TGTGCCAGTAGTATGACTAGCGGGGCGGGCATAGATACGCAGTATTTT.

In its sample, this clone was seen a few times. V usage is TRBV11-2 and J usage is TRBJ2-5; the D gene is possibly TRBD2 (5 bases). The germline V gene encodes CDR1 SGHAT and CDR2 FQNNGV. CDR3 length equals 16 residues. Trimming pared 0 bases from V and 4 bases from J, leaving 15 bases between. The CDR3 region is CASSLDLLGSLETQYF. In DNA form, the CDR3 reads TGTGCCAGCAGCTTAGATTTGTTGGGGAGCCTAGAGACCCAGTACTTC.

Comment on this clone: The germline gene is not matched at one end of the junction; a read error may be the cause. The chain carries TRBV7-9 and TRBJ2-5; TRBD1 matches at 7 bases. CDR1 is SEHNR, CDR2 FQNEAQ, per germline (reference sequence). CDR3 length: 15 residues. This CDR3 reads CASSLDWDSQETQYF. As DNA, the CDR3 is TGTGCCAGCAGTTTAGACTGGGACAGCCAAGAGACCCAGTACTTC.

CDR3 DNA sequence: TGTGCCTGGAGTGGGTCAGACTACGAGCAGTACTTC. This gives the protein CAWSGSDYEQYF. The V call is TRBV30, the J call TRBJ2-7; no clear D gene. Trimming shortened V by 1 base and J by 3 bases, and 7 bases separated the two germline ends. This CDR3 has 12 residues. CDR1 and CDR2 from the germline V gene are GTSNPN and SVGIG (reference sequence).

The chain combines TRBV7-2 with TRBJ1-5; D perhaps matches TRBD1 (6 bases). The CDR3 totals 15 residues. V was shortened by 3 bases and J by 2 bases, with 11 bases between the two germline ends. Germline V lookup: CDR1 SGHTA, CDR2 FQGNSA. The CDR3 region has the DNA TGTGCCAGCAGCTTTGTAGGGGGAGGCAATCAGCCCCAGCATTTT. Encoded protein: CASSFVGGGNQPQHF.

The rearrangement links TRBV6-5 to TRBJ1-2; 9 bases are shared with TRBD1. V lost 2 bases, J lost 9 bases, and 4 bases stayed unmatched. The CDR3 sequence is 13 residues long. CDR1 and CDR2 (germline): MNHEY, SVGAGI. CDR3 protein: CASSYVGQGRYTF. The CDR3 DNA reads TGTGCCAGCAGTTACGTGGGACAGGGTCGCTACACCTTC.

The chain links TRBV7-6 to TRBJ2-3; D uncertain. In germline, CDR1 is SGHVS, CDR2 FNYEAQ. The CDR3 contains 13 residues. The V end was cut by 1 base, the J end by 4 bases, with 6 bases between. The CDR3 region has the DNA TGTGCCAGCAGCTTAGGTCGGTCAGATACGCAGTATTTT. This codes for CASSLGRSDTQYF.

This clone was counted only a few times. V is TRBV7-5 and J is TRBJ1-2. TRBV7-5 is recorded as a pseudogene. The CDR3 sequence is 12 residues long. For the CDR3, the DNA is TGTGCCAGAAGCTTATCCGGCTATGGCTACACCTTC. As protein: CARSLSGYGYTF.

This clone showed up many times. The chain has TRBV5-8 and TRBJ1-2; D unclear. Trimming took off 4 bases at V and 6 bases at J, with 13 bases between the two ends. The V gene's germline CDR1 is SGHTS and CDR2 YDEGEE. This CDR3 has 13 residues. CDR3 nucleotide sequence: TGTGCCAGCAGCGCAGCAGGTCGGAATGGCTACACCTTC. Its translation: CASSAAGRNGYTF.

This chain joins TRBV20-1 and TRBJ1-1; perhaps TRBD1 as D (5 bases). The germline CDR1 and CDR2 sequences are DFQATT and SNEGSKA (reference sequence). The CDR3 covers 14 residues. Trimming took 3 bases from V and 5 from J, leaving 16 bases between them. The CDR3 loop is CSASSGRGATEAFF. The CDR3 DNA reads as TGCAGTGCTAGTAGTGGGAGGGGTGCAACTGAAGCTTTCTTT.

J is TRBJ2-1 and V is TRBV9; D might be TRBD2 (7 bases). The CDR3 is 16 amino acids. V lost 0 bases and J 9 bases, leaving 19 bases between the germline ends. Germline V gene data show CDR1 as SGDLS and CDR2 as YYNGEE. For the CDR3, the DNA is TGTGCCAGCAGCGTAGGAGGGGGGGACCCCGTAGGTGAGCAGTTCTTC. Translation: CASSVGGGDPVGEQFF.